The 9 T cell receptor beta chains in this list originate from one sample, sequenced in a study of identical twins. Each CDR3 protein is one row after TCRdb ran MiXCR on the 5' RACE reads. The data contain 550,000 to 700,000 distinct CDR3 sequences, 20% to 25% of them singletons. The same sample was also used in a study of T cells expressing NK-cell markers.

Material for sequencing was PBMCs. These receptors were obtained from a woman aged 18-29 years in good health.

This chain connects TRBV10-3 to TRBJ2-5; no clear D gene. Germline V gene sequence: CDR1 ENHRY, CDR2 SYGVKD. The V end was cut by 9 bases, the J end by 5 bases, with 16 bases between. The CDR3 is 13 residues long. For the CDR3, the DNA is TGTGCCATTGGGCGTGCGCTCGGGGAGACCCAGTACTTC. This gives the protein CAIGRALGETQYF.

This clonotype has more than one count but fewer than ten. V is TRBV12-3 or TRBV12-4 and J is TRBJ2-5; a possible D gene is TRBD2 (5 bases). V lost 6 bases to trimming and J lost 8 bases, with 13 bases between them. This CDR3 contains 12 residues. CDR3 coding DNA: TGTGCCAGCAGCCGGACTGAGAATACCCAGTACTTC. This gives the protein CASSRTENTQYF.

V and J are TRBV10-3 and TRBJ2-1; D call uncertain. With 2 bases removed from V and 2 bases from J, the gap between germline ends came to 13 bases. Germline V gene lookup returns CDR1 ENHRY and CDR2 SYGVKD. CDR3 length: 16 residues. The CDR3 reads CAISEGSIPTYNEQFF. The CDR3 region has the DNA TGTGCCATCAGTGAGGGTAGCATACCCACCTACAATGAGCAGTTCTTC.

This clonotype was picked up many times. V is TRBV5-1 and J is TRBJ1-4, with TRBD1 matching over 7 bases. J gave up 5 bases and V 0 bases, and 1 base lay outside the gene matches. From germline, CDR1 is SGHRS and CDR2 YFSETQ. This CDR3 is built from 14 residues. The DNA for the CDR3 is TGCGCCAGCAGCTTGGAACAGGGGAATGAAAAACTGTTTTTT. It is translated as CASSLEQGNEKLFF.

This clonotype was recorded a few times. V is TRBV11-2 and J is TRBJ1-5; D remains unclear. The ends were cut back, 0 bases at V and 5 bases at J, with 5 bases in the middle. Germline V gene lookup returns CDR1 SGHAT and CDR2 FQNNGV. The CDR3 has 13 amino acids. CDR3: CASSLDVDQPQHF. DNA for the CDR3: TGTGCCAGCAGCTTAGATGTTGATCAGCCCCAGCATTTT.

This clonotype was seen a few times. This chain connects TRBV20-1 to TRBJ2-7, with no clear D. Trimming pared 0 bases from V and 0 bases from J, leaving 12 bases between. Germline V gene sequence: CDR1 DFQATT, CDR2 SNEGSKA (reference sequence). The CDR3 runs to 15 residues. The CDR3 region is CSARDRPSYSYEQYF. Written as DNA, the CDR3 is TGCAGTGCTAGAGACCGACCCTCTTACTCCTACGAGCAGTACTTC.

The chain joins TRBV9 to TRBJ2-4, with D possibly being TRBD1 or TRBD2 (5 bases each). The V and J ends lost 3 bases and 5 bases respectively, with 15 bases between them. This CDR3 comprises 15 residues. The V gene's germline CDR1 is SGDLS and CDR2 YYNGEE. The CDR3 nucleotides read TGTGCCAGCAGCGCGTCTGGTGTGGGGGAAAACATTCAGTACTTC. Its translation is CASSASGVGENIQYF.

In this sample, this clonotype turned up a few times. The CDR3 protein is CASSYTGPTDTQYF. CDR3 coding DNA: TGTGCCAGCAGCTATACAGGGCCCACAGATACGCAGTATTTT. This chain uses TRBV7-2 with TRBJ2-3; D possibly corresponds to TRBD1 (6 bases). Trimming took off 4 bases at V and 2 bases at J, with 10 bases between the two ends. The CDR3 has 14 amino acids. From germline, CDR1 is SGHTA and CDR2 FQGNSA.

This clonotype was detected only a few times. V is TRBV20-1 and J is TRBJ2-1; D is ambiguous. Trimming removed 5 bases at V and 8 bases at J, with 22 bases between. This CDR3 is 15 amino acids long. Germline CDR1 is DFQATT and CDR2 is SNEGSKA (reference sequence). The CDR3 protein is CSAPLGSDVEDEQFF. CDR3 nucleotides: TGCAGTGCTCCACTGGGGTCGGACGTCGAAGATGAGCAGTTCTTC.